The 20 T cell receptor beta chains below come from one sample, sequenced in a study of blood T cells in healthy people across ages. Alongside a J-beta primer mix, a sample-barcoded 5' primer served in a second PCR lasting 7 to 11 cycles. Each CDR3 protein is one row after TCRdb ran MiXCR on the 5' RACE reads. Of about 640,000 distinct CDR3 sequences listed, about 30% are singletons. The sequenced sample was blood. The receptors here all came from a woman older than 75 in good health.

On this clonotype itself: This may be a read error: a much more frequent sequence differs by one nucleotide. This sequence joins TRBV3-1 and TRBJ1-4; possible D gene TRBD1, 6 bases. The CDR3 spans 15 residues. Per germline, CDR1 LGHDT and CDR2 YNNKEL (reference sequence). The CDR3 spells CASRHSDSLNEKRFF. The CDR3 bases are TGTGCCAGCAGGCATTCGGACAGCCTTAATGAAAAACGGTTTTTT.

This clonotype was found many times. Since a much larger clone is just one base distant, this may be a read error. This sequence joins TRBV9 and TRBJ2-5; the D gene is possibly TRBD2 (7 bases). The better agreement between TRBJ2-7 and the DNA end casts doubt on the J call. The CDR3 is 14 residues long. Germline assignment: CDR1 SGDLS and CDR2 YYNGEE. As DNA, the CDR3 is TGTGCCAGCAGCGTAGAAGGGGGGGCCCTCGAGCAGTACTTC. Its translation: CASSVEGGALEQYF.

This clonotype was detected ten times or more. The chain combines TRBV7-6 with TRBJ2-7; D might be TRBD1 (6 bases). The CDR3 sequence is 17 residues long. Germline CDR1 and CDR2: SGHVS and FNYEAQ. Trimming took 1 base from V and 2 from J, leaving 18 bases between them. CDR3 DNA sequence: TGTGCCAGCAGCTTAGGGGGGCTTGCAGGAAACCCCTACGAGCAGTACTTC. It specifies CASSLGGLAGNPYEQYF.

This chain connects TRBV9 to TRBJ1-2, with D uncertain. Trimming took off 1 base at V and 7 bases at J, with 14 bases between the two ends. Germline-derived CDR1 and CDR2 are SGDLS and YYNGEE. The CDR3 spans 14 residues. The CDR3 is CASSVQERTGGYTF. The CDR3 DNA reads TGTGCCAGCAGCGTACAGGAGAGGACGGGTGGCTACACCTTC.

This clonotype was detected a few times. V is TRBV7-2 and J is TRBJ2-1; 9 bases are a match to TRBD2. Germline V gene data show CDR1 as SGHTA and CDR2 as FQGNSA. Losses at the gene ends were 11 bases for V and 4 bases for J; bases not matched to a gene: 12. The CDR3 totals 15 residues. CDR3 residues: CASGSAGGGYNEQFF. The CDR3 nucleotides are TGTGCCTCCGGGTCAGCGGGGGGAGGATACAATGAGCAGTTCTTC.

This clonotype was detected many times. J is TRBJ2-1 and V is TRBV6-1; 12 nucleotides match TRBD2. Germline-derived CDR1 and CDR2 are MNHNS and SASEGT. After removal of 6 bases from V and 4 bases from J, the junction contained 16 bases not matched to a gene. This CDR3 region has 19 residues. CDR3 sequence: CASSPRLLAGGQIYNEQFF. In nucleotides, the CDR3 is TGTGCCAGCAGCCCCCGCCTACTAGCGGGGGGCCAAATATACAATGAGCAGTTCTTC.

To note about this clonotype: This may be a read error, as it is one base from a much larger clone. The chain recombines TRBV9 with TRBJ1-2; 7 nucleotides align to TRBD1. Germline V gene data show CDR1 as SGDLS and CDR2 as YYNGEE. The CDR3 is 19 residues long. The CDR3 reads CVSSPEGRGQITANYGYTF. CDR3 nucleotide sequence: TGTGTCAGCAGCCCAGAGGGTAGGGGACAGATAACAGCTAACTATGGCTACACCTTC.

The chain carries TRBV20-1 and TRBJ2-4; D may match TRBD1 or TRBD2 (5 bases each). The CDR3 has 17 residues. From germline, CDR1 is DFQATT and CDR2 SNEGSKA (reference sequence). With 0 bases removed from V and 0 bases from J, the gap between germline ends came to 15 bases. The CDR3 bases are TGCAGTGCTAGAGATGTCTTTATCGGGGCAGCCAAAAACATTCAGTACTTC. This sequence encodes CSARDVFIGAAKNIQYF.

This clonotype has ten or more counts. The chain couples TRBV4-3 to TRBJ1-2; weak D call: TRBD1 (5 bases). Deletions cut 0 bases from V and 6 bases from J, with 14 bases between. This CDR3 contains 15 residues. Germline-derived CDR1 and CDR2 are LGHNA and YSLEER. In DNA, the CDR3 is TGCGCCAGCAGCCAAGATATGGGGGTTAGGGATGGCTACACCTTC. Its protein is CASSQDMGVRDGYTF.

This clonotype was observed a few times. The rearrangement uses TRBV5-1 and TRBJ2-3; tentatively, D is TRBD1 (6 bases). Germline lookup yields CDR1 SGHRS and CDR2 YFSETQ. The CDR3 spans 16 residues. The V end was cut by 0 bases, the J end by 9 bases, with 20 bases between. The CDR3 protein is CASSLAVGARGTTQYF. As DNA, the CDR3 is TGCGCCAGCAGCTTGGCCGTAGGGGCTAGGGGGACGACGCAGTATTTT.

Concerning this clonotype itself: A much larger clone sits a single nucleotide away, making a read error possible. This rearrangement joins TRBV7-2 to TRBJ2-1, with 8 bases that match TRBD1. The CDR3 sequence is 16 residues long. Germline CDR1 and CDR2: SGHTA and FQGNSA. The CDR3 region is CASSDPGTGSYNKQFF. CDR3 nucleotide sequence: TGTGCCAGCAGCGATCCCGGGACAGGATCCTACAATAAGCAGTTCTTC.

This clonotype has just a few counts. V usage is TRBV18 and J usage is TRBJ2-2; D possibly corresponds to TRBD1 (5 bases). V was clipped by 1 base and J by 1 base, with 13 bases between them. The length of the CDR3 is 17 residues. The germline CDR1 and CDR2 sequences are KGHSH and LQKENI. CDR3 region: CASSPLPRQRNTGELFF. CDR3 DNA sequence: TGTGCCAGCTCACCACTCCCGAGACAGAGGAACACCGGGGAGCTGTTTTTT.

Points on this clonotype: With a much larger clone just one base away, this may be a read error. The chain is built from TRBV20-1 and TRBJ2-5; 9 bases align to TRBD2. The CDR3 spans 13 residues. CDR1 is DFQATT, CDR2 SNEGSKA, per germline (reference sequence). The trim removed 2 bases at V and 11 bases at J, leaving 9 bases unmatched. Here the CDR3 DNA reads TGCAGTGCTAGAAGAGCGGGGGGCAATGAGCAGTACTTC. It translates to CSARRAGGNEQYF.

Details on this clonotype: A clone one base away is much larger, so this may be a read error. V is TRBV3-1 and J is TRBJ1-2, with D maybe TRBD1 (6 bases). This CDR3 has 12 amino acids. CDR1 and CDR2 from the germline V gene are LGHDT and YNNKEL (reference sequence). Trimming took 4 bases from V and 7 from J, leaving 10 bases between them. This CDR3 is CASSLNRAGYTF. The CDR3 DNA reads TGTGCCAGCAGCCTGAACAGGGCTGGCTACACCTTC. Together with reference TRBV3-1 and TRBJ1-2, the CDR3 gives the full variable domain: DTAVSQTPKYLVTQMGNDKSIKCEQNLGHDTMYWYKQDSKKFLKIMFSYNNKELIINETVPNRFSPKSPDKAHLNLHINSLELGDSAVYFCASSLNRAGYTFGSGTRLTVV.

At least ten counts were recorded for this clonotype. A single base separates this from a much larger clone, so it may be a read error. The CDR3 reads CASRESGFQTQYF. The CDR3 DNA reads TGTGCCAGCAGGGAGAGTGGGTTCCAGACCCAGTACTTC. This chain joins TRBV25-1 and TRBJ2-5; D ambiguous. The CDR3 is 13 residues long. Germline V lookup: CDR1 MGHDK, CDR2 SYGVNS. Trimming left V 6 bases short and J 6 bases short, with 14 bases between.

The V and J genes are TRBV20-1 and TRBJ1-5; D uncertain. Per the germline V gene, CDR1 is DFQATT and CDR2 is SNEGSKA (reference sequence). This CDR3 spans 13 amino acids. Trimming removed 1 base at V and 5 bases at J, with 9 bases between. In DNA form, the CDR3 reads TGCAGTGCTAGAGTGGGAGGTTATCAGCCCCAGCATTTT. This gives the protein CSARVGGYQPQHF.

The chain links TRBV7-2 to TRBJ2-4; TRBD1 matches 9 bases. Germline V gene lookup returns CDR1 SGHTA and CDR2 FQGNSA. V dropped 2 bases and J dropped 5; count of bases not matched to a gene: 1. The CDR3 has 14 residues. CDR3: CASSLRTGENIQYF. The CDR3 DNA sequence: TGTGCCAGCAGCTTACGGACAGGGGAAAACATTCAGTACTTC.

This sequence joins TRBV5-1 and TRBJ1-1; no definite D call. CDR3 size: 14 residues. Trimming removed 4 bases at V and 5 bases at J, with 15 bases between. Germline values: CDR1 SGHRS, CDR2 YFSETQ. CDR3 bases: TGCGCCAGCAGCGTCGGAAACCAAGGGACTGAAGCTTTCTTT. This encodes CASSVGNQGTEAFF.

This clonotype occurred many times. The chain carries TRBV27 and TRBJ1-2; D unclear. Germline V CDR1 and CDR2: MNHEY, SMNVEV (reference sequence). Trimming shortened V by 3 bases and J by 5 bases, and 13 bases separated the two germline ends. The CDR3 sequence is 14 residues long. This CDR3 is CASSFRHRGYGYTF. The CDR3 region has the DNA TGTGCCAGCAGTTTCCGGCACAGAGGATATGGCTACACCTTC.

Turning to this clonotype: A much bigger clone sits one base away, suggesting this may be a read error. Without the conserved terminal phenylalanine or tryptophan, this CDR3 likely stems from a read error. This chain connects TRBV5-5 to TRBJ2-4, with 11 bases aligning to TRBD1. Matching the DNA end better, TRBJ2-5 makes the J call doubtful. CDR1 and CDR2 (germline): SGHKS, YYEKEE (reference sequence). The CDR3 consists of 12 residues. CDR3 in amino acids: CASRGQGVTQYL. The CDR3 DNA is TGTGCCAGCAGGGGACAGGGGGTGACCCAGTACTTA.